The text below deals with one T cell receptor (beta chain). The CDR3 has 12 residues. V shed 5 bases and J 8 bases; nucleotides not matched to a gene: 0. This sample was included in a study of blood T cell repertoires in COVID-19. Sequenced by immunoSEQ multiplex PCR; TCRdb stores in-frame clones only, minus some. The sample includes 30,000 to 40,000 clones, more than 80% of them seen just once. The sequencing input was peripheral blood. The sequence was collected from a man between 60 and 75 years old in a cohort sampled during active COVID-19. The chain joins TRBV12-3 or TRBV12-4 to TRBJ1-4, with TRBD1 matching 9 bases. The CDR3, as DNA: TGTGCCAGCAGTGGGACAGGGGAAAAACTGTTTTTT. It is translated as CASSGTGEKLFF.